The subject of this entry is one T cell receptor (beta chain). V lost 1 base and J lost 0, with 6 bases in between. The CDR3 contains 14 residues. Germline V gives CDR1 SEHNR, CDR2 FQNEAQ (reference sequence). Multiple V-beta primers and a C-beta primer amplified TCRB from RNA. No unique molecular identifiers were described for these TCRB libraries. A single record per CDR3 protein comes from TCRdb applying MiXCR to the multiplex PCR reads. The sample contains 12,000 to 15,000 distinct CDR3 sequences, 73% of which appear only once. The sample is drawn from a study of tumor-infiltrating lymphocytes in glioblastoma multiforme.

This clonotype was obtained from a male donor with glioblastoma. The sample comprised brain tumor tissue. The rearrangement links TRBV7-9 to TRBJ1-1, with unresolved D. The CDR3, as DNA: TGTGCCAGCAGCTTAGACCGTTTGAACACTGAAGCTTTCTTT. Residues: CASSLDRLNTEAFF.